The clone carrying this TCR beta chain was seen only a few times. What it binds is not known. Pregnancy or lactation, uncontrolled infections and other autoimmune diseases were grounds for excluding patients. The PBMCs originated from roughly 10 ml of fresh peripheral blood. This entry belongs to a study of Graves' ophthalmopathy and Graves' hyperthyroidism. The V and J ends lost 6 bases and 5 bases respectively, with 22 bases between them. The CDR3 loop spans 16 amino acids. CDR1 is MNHEY and CDR2 is SVGAGI in the germline V gene. RNA served as the template for amplifying TCR beta CDR3 regions. Second-round multiplex PCR followed a first-round RT-PCR using HTBI primers. TCRdb itself ran the multiplex PCR reads through MiXCR, one entry per CDR3 protein. The sample holds 650,000 to 900,000 distinct CDR3 sequences; roughly 41% are singletons and the top ten take less than 55%. General observations from the study: Ophthalmopathy progression cases were predicted by the model with 70% to 71% sensitivity and 72% to 85% specificity.

V gene TRBV6-5 combines with J gene TRBJ2-5; a possible D gene is TRBD1 (5 bases). The source of this sequence is an adult man with Graves' ophthalmopathy. Sequenced sample: peripheral blood. The DNA of the CDR3 is TGTGCCAGCAGCCCAAGGGGAAGCTTGGGGATTGAGACCCAGTACTTC. Residues: CASSPRGSLGIETQYF.